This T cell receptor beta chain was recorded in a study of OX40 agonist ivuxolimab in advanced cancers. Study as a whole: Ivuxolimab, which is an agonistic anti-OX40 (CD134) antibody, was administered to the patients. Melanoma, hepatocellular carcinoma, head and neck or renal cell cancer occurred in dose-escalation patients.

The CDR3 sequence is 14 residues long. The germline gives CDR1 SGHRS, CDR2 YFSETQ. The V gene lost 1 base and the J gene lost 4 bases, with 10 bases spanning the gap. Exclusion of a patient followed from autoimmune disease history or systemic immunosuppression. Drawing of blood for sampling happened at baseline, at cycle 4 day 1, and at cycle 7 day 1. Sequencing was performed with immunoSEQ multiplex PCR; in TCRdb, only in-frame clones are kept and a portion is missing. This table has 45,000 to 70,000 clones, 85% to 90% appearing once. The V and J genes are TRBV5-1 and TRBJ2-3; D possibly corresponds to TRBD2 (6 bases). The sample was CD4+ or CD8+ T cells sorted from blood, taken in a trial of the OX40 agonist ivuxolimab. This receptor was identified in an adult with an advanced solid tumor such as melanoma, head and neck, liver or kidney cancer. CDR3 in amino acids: CASSLWGEADTQYF. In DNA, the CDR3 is TGCGCCAGCAGCTTGTGGGGGGAAGCAGATACGCAGTATTTT.